Listed below are T cell receptor beta chains from one sample, sequenced in a study of T cell repertoires in ileal Crohn's disease. Method: immunoSEQ multiplex PCR; TCRdb's copy keeps in-frame clones and lacks some. The sample lists 12,000 to 15,000 clones, about 90% seen once, with 3.5% to 4.5% in the top ten. Sequenced input: ileal tissue. The receptors were sampled from an adult with Crohn's disease. Both conserved end residues are part of each CDR3. The D gene is left open where the match is weak. For some rows the clone size is stated as once, few or many, or as a class when expanded; others skip it.

V gene	clone size	CDR3 length	J gene	D gene	CDR3 DNA	CDR3 protein
TRBV29-1	NA	16	TRBJ2-2	TRBD1	TGCAGCGGATCCGGGACAGGGGGCCTCCAGTCCGGGGAGCTGTTTTTT	CSGSGTGGLQSGELFF
TRBV5-1	NA	15	TRBJ2-1	TRBD2	TGCGCCAGCAGCTTGGGTAGCGGGAGGGCCGCTGAGCAGTTCTTC	CASSLGSGRAAEQFF
TRBV11-3	NA	16	TRBJ1-3	TRBD1	TGTGCCAGCAGCTTTAGCGGGACAGGGCCCGGAAACACCATATATTTT	CASSFSGTGPGNTIYF
TRBV7-6	few	13	TRBJ2-7	TRBD2	TGTGCCAGCAGCACGGGGGGGAAGTACGAGCAGTACTTC	CASSTGGKYEQYF
TRBV30	NA	13	TRBJ2-5	NA	TGTGCCTTTTCGCGAGATCAACAAGAGACCCAGTACTTC	CAFSRDQQETQYF
TRBV7-3	NA	18	TRBJ2-1	TRBD2	TGTGCCAGCAGCTTAACCGGCGGGACTAGCGGACAGGACAATGAGCAGTTCTTC	CASSLTGGTSGQDNEQFF
TRBV19	NA	12	TRBJ2-7	TRBD1	TGTGCCGTTTCAGGGGGCGATTACGAGCAGTACTTC	CAVSGGDYEQYF
TRBV6-1	NA	15	TRBJ2-5	TRBD1	TGTGCCAGCAGTGTGGACAGGGGGCGCCGAGAGACCCAGTACTTC	CASSVDRGRRETQYF
TRBV5-1	few	15	TRBJ1-5	NA	TGCGCCAGCAGCTTGAATGGGGCGGGCAATCAGCCCCAGCATTTT	CASSLNGAGNQPQHF
TRBV19	NA	15	TRBJ2-3	TRBD2	TGTGCCAGTAGTCGGACTAGTGCGGCGGGAGATACGCAGTATTTT	CASSRTSAAGDTQYF
TRBV5-4	NA	13	TRBJ2-7	NA	TGTGCCAGCAGCTTGGACAGAGCCTACGAGCAGTACTTC	CASSLDRAYEQYF
TRBV27	NA	15	TRBJ2-7	TRBD2	TGTGCCAGCAGTGGACGACTAGCGGGTAACTACGAGCAGTACTTC	CASSGRLAGNYEQYF
TRBV4-2	NA	14	TRBJ1-4	NA	TGTGCCAGCAGCCACATACTCGGGGGGGAAAAACTGTTTTTT	CASSHILGGEKLFF
TRBV4-3	NA	17	TRBJ1-2	NA	TGCGCCAGCAGCCAAGATAGGCCAGGGCGGCCTTGGGATGGCTACACCTTC	CASSQDRPGRPWDGYTF
TRBV7-3	NA	15	TRBJ2-2	NA	TGTGCCAGCAGCTCGAGGGAAGGGGGCACCGGGGAGCTGTTTTTT	CASSSREGGTGELFF
TRBV4-3	NA	18	TRBJ2-7	TRBD2	TGCGCCAGCAGCCAAGGGACTAGCGGGAGAACCCTATCCTACGAGCAGTACTTC	CASSQGTSGRTLSYEQYF
TRBV19	once	15	TRBJ2-1	NA	TGTGCCAGTAGTACTAGCCCGGGACTTAACAATGAGCAGTTCTTC	CASSTSPGLNNEQFF
TRBV6-1	NA	15	TRBJ2-2	TRBD1	TGTGCCAGCAGGACAGGGTTCGAGGAGAGCGGGGAGCTGTTTTTT	CASRTGFEESGELFF
TRBV4-2	NA	14	TRBJ1-1	TRBD1	TGTGCCAGCAGCCACCCACAGGGGGGCACTGAAGCTTTCTTT	CASSHPQGGTEAFF
TRBV7-2	NA	15	TRBJ2-3	TRBD2	TGTGCCAGCAGCTTATCTAGCGGAGACACAGATACGCAGTATTTT	CASSLSSGDTDTQYF
TRBV5-4	NA	14	TRBJ2-7	TRBD2	TGTGCCAGCAGCCCTAGCGGGCTACTATACGAGCAGTACTTC	CASSPSGLLYEQYF
TRBV5-1	NA	17	TRBJ2-5	TRBD1	TGCGCCAGCAGCTCGCACAGGGGGCGAGACTTACAAGAGACCCAGTACTTC	CASSSHRGRDLQETQYF
TRBV30	NA	16	TRBJ2-2	TRBD1	TGTGCCTACGGGACAGCCCTGATATCGAACACCGGGGAGCTGTTTTTT	CAYGTALISNTGELFF
TRBV19	NA	13	TRBJ2-7	NA	TGTGCCAGTAGTTCACAGGGAGCCTACGAGCAGTACTTC	CASSSQGAYEQYF
TRBV6-6	NA	14	TRBJ2-5	TRBD1	TGTGCCAGCAGGGGGCGGACAGGGGAAGAGACCCAGTACTTC	CASRGRTGEETQYF
TRBV11-2	NA	13	TRBJ1-2	TRBD1	TGTGCCAGCAGCCCCGGGACAGGGATCGGCTACACCTTC	CASSPGTGIGYTF
TRBV19	NA	11	TRBJ2-7	NA	TGTGCCAGTGGAGTACTGAGCGAGCAGTACTTC	CASGVLSEQYF
TRBV30	NA	13	TRBJ1-5	NA	TGTGCCTGGAGTGGAGGTGGCAATCAGCCCCAGCATTTT	CAWSGGGNQPQHF
TRBV5-5	NA	12	TRBJ2-5	NA	TGTGCCAGCGGTCGGTCTCGAGAGACCCAGTACTTC	CASGRSRETQYF
TRBV7-9	NA	14	TRBJ1-3	NA	TGTGCCAGCAGCTTTGAGGGTTCTGGAAACACCATATATTTT	CASSFEGSGNTIYF
TRBV7-2	NA	18	TRBJ2-7	TRBD2	TGTGCCAGCAGCTTGGGACTAGCGGGACGGACTAGCTCCTACGAGCAGTACTTC	CASSLGLAGRTSSYEQYF
TRBV19	once	14	TRBJ2-5	NA	TGTGCCAGTACCGGCACAGGACGACAAGAGACCCAGTACTTC	CASTGTGRQETQYF
TRBV9	NA	15	TRBJ1-5	TRBD1	TGTGCCAGCAGCAAAGGGACAGGGGGCCAAGAGCCCCAGCATTTT	CASSKGTGGQEPQHF